Listed below are T cell receptor beta chains from one sample, sequenced in a study of T-cell memory formation after mild COVID-19. TCRdb reprocessed the 5' RACE reads with MiXCR, giving one entry per CDR3 protein. Of 65,000 to 95,000 distinct CDR3 sequences listed, around 13% are singletons. What was sequenced was PBMCs or a T cell subset sorted from them (not recorded which). These receptors were collected from a man between 18 and 29 years old who had mild COVID-19 (a few samples of this study predate the infection). Cell type and time point are not known. Both conserved end residues are trimmed from each CDR3.

TRBV12-3/TRBV12-4 ATRGQGPSETQY
TRBV5-1 ASSLAEGGWILEAF
TRBV15 ATSVEGPAIPQH
TRBV29-1 SVGLASDEQF
TRBV4-3 ASSQADRKQETQY
TRBV3-1 ASSQVARGGLGQF
TRBV25-1 ASSFADRGSYEQY
TRBV5-1 ASSPDSGDTQY
TRBV5-8 ASSHSKRGIINEQF
TRBV20-1 SARGGSYLKLF
TRBV29-1 SVEDGGANTGELF
TRBV4-3 ASSQDVLGADTQY
TRBV6-2/TRBV6-3 ASSPQIGDTDTQY
TRBV5-5 ASSLFSGGAETQY
TRBV5-1 ASSQDWDLDSPLH
TRBV20-1 SARDLTTSYNEQF